One and the same sample provided the 30 T cell receptor beta chains below, sequenced in a study of spatial heterogeneity in lung cancer. The sample's time point: sample taken at primary tumor resection. The authors sequenced whole RNA from tumor, nontumor lung or frozen PBMC without sorting. TCRdb re-called the 5' RACE reads through MiXCR, storing one row per CDR3 protein. The sample yields approximately 82,000 distinct CDR3 sequences, over 10% seen once. This sample comprised PBMCs, obtained at surgery. The receptor set was obtained from a male donor with early-stage non-small cell lung cancer.

This chain links TRBV29-1 with TRBJ2-5; TRBD1 agrees at 8 bases. Germline V gene lookup returns CDR1 SQVTM and CDR2 ANQGSEA. CDR3 size: 12 residues. After removal of 6 bases from V and 4 bases from J, the junction contained 4 bases not matched to a gene. The CDR3 DNA reads TGCAGCGTCCGGACAGGGCTAGAGACCCAGTACTTC. This encodes CSVRTGLETQYF.

This clonotype was detected only a few times. The chain combines TRBV6-1 with TRBJ1-5; D is unclear. The germline V and J ends were trimmed by 1 base and 9 bases, with 10 bases remaining between them. CDR1 and CDR2 (germline): MNHNS, SASEGT. The CDR3 length is 13 residues. In nucleotides, the CDR3 is TGTGCCAGCAGTGAAGGATCCGATCGGCCCCAGCATTTT. Its translation is CASSEGSDRPQHF.

The chain employs TRBV30 and TRBJ2-1; D is unclear. Trimming cost V 4 bases and J 2 bases, with 9 bases left between them. CDR3 length: 13 residues. Germline V gene data show CDR1 as GTSNPN and CDR2 as SVGIG (reference sequence). This CDR3 is CAWNKVTYNEQFF. The CDR3 region has the DNA TGTGCCTGGAACAAGGTCACCTACAATGAGCAGTTCTTC.

This clonotype occurred a few times. The chain employs TRBV30 and TRBJ1-2, with D uncertain. Germline V gene sequence: CDR1 GTSNPN, CDR2 SVGIG (reference sequence). This CDR3 comprises 12 residues. V was cut by 2 bases and J by 5 bases, with 9 bases left in between. The CDR3 here is CAWSKQRYGYTF. CDR3 coding DNA: TGTGCCTGGAGTAAACAGAGATATGGCTACACCTTC.

The chain has TRBV5-1 and TRBJ1-2, with 8 bases that match TRBD1. Losses at the gene ends were 5 bases for V and 4 bases for J; bases not matched to a gene: 7. The CDR3 sequence is 14 residues long. Germline V gene data show CDR1 as SGHRS and CDR2 as YFSETQ. CDR3: CASSSSGTGYGYTF. In DNA form, the CDR3 reads TGCGCCAGCAGTTCGTCCGGGACAGGCTATGGCTACACCTTC.

In this sample, this clonotype turned up a few times. The CDR3 DNA reads TGTGCCAGCAGCCAAGCCCCTCTACTGTACGAGCAGTACTTC. Protein: CASSQAPLLYEQYF. V and J are TRBV3-1 and TRBJ2-7; no definite D call. V lost 1 base and J lost 4, with 11 bases in between. The CDR3 is 14 amino acids. Germline assignment: CDR1 LGHDT and CDR2 YNNKEL (reference sequence).

The CDR3 protein is CASSPRGGRPNTGELFF. In nucleotides, the CDR3 is TGTGCCAGCAGCCCCCGGGGCGGGCGACCGAACACCGGGGAGCTGTTTTTT. This chain links TRBV7-3 with TRBJ2-2; D is possibly TRBD1 or TRBD2 (5 bases each). Trimming stripped 5 bases from V and 0 bases from J, with 16 bases between. CDR3 length: 17 amino acids. The V gene's germline CDR1 is SGHTA and CDR2 FQGTGA.

This clonotype was recorded a few times. The V gene is TRBV6-5, the J gene TRBJ2-2, with 7 nucleotides matching TRBD1. The germline gives CDR1 MNHEY, CDR2 SVGAGI. The V and J ends lost 5 bases and 4 bases, in that order; junction bases with no gene match: 7. The CDR3 runs 15 residues. The CDR3 loop is CASSPSDRLTGELFF. For the CDR3, the DNA is TGTGCCAGCAGTCCTTCGGACAGGCTCACCGGGGAGCTGTTTTTT.

This chain joins TRBV12-3 or TRBV12-4 and TRBJ2-2; D may be TRBD1 (6 bases). Trimming took off 4 bases at V and 3 bases at J, with 6 bases between the two ends. CDR3 size: 13 residues. The CDR3 sequence is CASSYRDTGELFF. Here the CDR3 DNA reads TGTGCCAGCAGTTACAGGGACACCGGGGAGCTGTTTTTT.

This clonotype was recorded a few times. The chain links TRBV3-1 to TRBJ1-1; D possibly corresponds to TRBD1 (5 bases). Trimming took 0 bases from V and 0 from J, leaving 8 bases between them. The germline V gene has CDR1 LGHDT and CDR2 YNNKEL (reference sequence). This CDR3 is built from 15 residues. For the CDR3, the DNA is TGTGCCAGCAGCCAAGATTCGGGGGTGAACACTGAAGCTTTCTTT. Protein sequence: CASSQDSGVNTEAFF.

This clonotype was found many times. The chain employs TRBV6-1 and TRBJ1-2, with 9 bases matching TRBD1. V shed 6 bases and J 8 bases; nucleotides not matched to a gene: 10. The CDR3 is made up of 14 amino acids. Per germline, CDR1 MNHNS and CDR2 SASEGT. CDR3 sequence reads: CASRTGGLFPGYTF. The CDR3 nucleotides read TGTGCCAGCAGGACAGGGGGACTCTTCCCAGGCTACACCTTC.

This clonotype was counted between two and nine times. For the CDR3, the DNA is TGTGCCAGCAGTTTCGACACCATCAATCAGCCCCAGCATTTT. Translation gives CASSFDTINQPQHF. This rearrangement joins TRBV12-3 or TRBV12-4 to TRBJ1-5; D uncertain. Between the trimmed V and J ends, which lost 3 bases and 3 bases, there was a span of 9 bases. The CDR3 has 14 residues.

The V gene is TRBV7-8, the J gene TRBJ1-6; unclear D gene. Germline V gene lookup returns CDR1 SGHVS and CDR2 FQNEAQ. This CDR3 has 17 residues. Trimming pared 0 bases from V and 7 bases from J, leaving 16 bases between. The CDR3 region has the DNA TGTGCCAGCAGCTTAGCCCCGGGAGGCATAAGGAATTCACCCCTCCACTTT. As protein: CASSLAPGGIRNSPLHF.

The chain carries TRBV11-1 and TRBJ2-7; TRBD2 matches at 8 bases. CDR1 is SGHAT and CDR2 is FQDESV in the germline V gene (reference sequence). After removal of 4 bases from V and 3 bases from J, the junction contained 2 bases not matched to a gene. This CDR3 spans 13 amino acids. The CDR3 protein is CASSSAGVYEQYF. In DNA form, the CDR3 reads TGTGCCAGCAGCTCAGCGGGAGTCTACGAGCAGTACTTC.

This clonotype appeared a few times. The rearrangement links TRBV29-1 to TRBJ2-6, with D tentatively TRBD2 (5 bases). The CDR3 covers 17 residues. V was trimmed by 3 bases and J by 1 base, leaving 16 bases between them. Germline V CDR1 and CDR2: SQVTM, ANQGSEA. The CDR3 is CSVDRRAAMSGANVLTF. CDR3 DNA sequence: TGCAGCGTTGATCGGCGGGCCGCAATGTCTGGGGCCAACGTCCTGACTTTC.

This sequence joins TRBV6-2 or TRBV6-3 and TRBJ1-5, with D perhaps TRBD1 (6 bases). Germline V gives CDR1 MNHEY, CDR2 SVGEGT. The CDR3 has 14 amino acids. V shed 2 bases and J shed 3 bases, with 8 bases lying between them. This CDR3 reads CASSYRDINQPQHF. The CDR3 DNA is TGTGCCAGCAGTTACCGGGACATCAATCAGCCCCAGCATTTT.

There are a few counts of this clonotype. The genes are TRBV10-3 and TRBJ2-7, with 13 bases aligning to TRBD2. The germline gives CDR1 ENHRY, CDR2 SYGVKD. The CDR3 covers 17 residues. Unmatched junction bases numbered 17, after V lost 11 bases and J lost 4 bases. The DNA of the CDR3 is TGTGCCGCCAGATCCGGGACTAGCGGGACGTCGGGGTACGAGCAGTACTTC. It is translated as CAARSGTSGTSGYEQYF.

CDR3 residues: CASSLSDSVLAKNIQYF. The CDR3 coding sequence is TGTGCCAGCAGCTTATCGGACAGTGTCCTAGCCAAAAACATTCAGTACTTC. The chain is built from TRBV7-2 and TRBJ2-4, with D perhaps matching TRBD1 (6 bases). This CDR3 has 17 amino acids. Per germline, CDR1 SGHTA and CDR2 FQGNSA. V dropped 2 bases and J dropped 0 bases, with 14 bases sitting between them.

V and J are TRBV7-3 and TRBJ2-1; D possibly matches TRBD1 or TRBD2 (5 bases each). This CDR3 region has 16 residues. Looked up from germline, CDR1 is SGHTA and CDR2 is FQGTGA. Trimming shortened V by 1 base and J by 6 bases, and 16 bases separated the two germline ends. CDR3 sequence reads: CASSLSSPSGSNEQFF. The CDR3 DNA reads TGTGCCAGCAGCTTAAGTTCCCCTTCAGGGAGCAATGAGCAGTTCTTC. Variable domain in full (rest from reference TRBV7-3 and TRBJ2-1): GAGVSQTPSNKVTEKGKYVELRCDPISGHTALYWYRQSLGQGPEFLIYFQGTGAADDSGLPNDRFFAVRPEGSVSTLKIQRTERGDSAVYLCASSLSSPSGSNEQFFGPGTRLTVL.

A few counts support this clonotype. The gene calls are TRBV27 and TRBJ2-4; 8 bases fit TRBD1. V shed 2 bases and J 7 bases; nucleotides not matched to a gene: 1. CDR3 length equals 13 residues. CDR1 is MNHEY and CDR2 is SMNVEV in the germline V gene (reference sequence). The CDR3 loop reads CASSLGDRNIQYF. CDR3 DNA: TGTGCCAGCAGTTTAGGGGACAGGAACATTCAGTACTTC.

This clonotype was picked up a small number of times. The rearrangement links TRBV9 to TRBJ2-7; D may be TRBD2 (6 bases). CDR1 and CDR2 (germline): SGDLS, YYNGEE. V was pared by 4 bases and J by 2 bases, with 13 bases between. The CDR3 covers 14 residues. CDR3 nucleotides: TGTGCCAGCAGCCCCGGGACTTCTACCTACGAGCAGTACTTC. It encodes CASSPGTSTYEQYF.

This clonotype was counted many times. The genes are TRBV12-3 or TRBV12-4 and TRBJ1-1, with D unresolved. The CDR3 runs to 14 residues. V was trimmed by 4 bases and J by 1 base, leaving 10 bases between them. CDR3 region: CASSWGVWNTEAFF. CDR3 sequence (DNA): TGTGCCAGCAGTTGGGGAGTGTGGAACACTGAAGCTTTCTTT.

This clonotype was seen many times. This chain links TRBV6-1 with TRBJ1-4; TRBD1 matches 7 bases. From germline, CDR1 is MNHNS and CDR2 SASEGT. The CDR3 contains 14 residues. V lost 7 bases, J lost 7 bases, and 9 bases stayed unmatched. This CDR3 reads CASTVRTGPEKLFF. The CDR3 region has the DNA TGTGCCAGCACAGTTAGGACAGGACCTGAAAAACTGTTTTTT.

This clonotype occurred many times. J is TRBJ1-1 and V is TRBV29-1; D unclear. Between the trimmed V and J ends, which lost 3 bases and 1 base, there was a span of 6 bases. Per germline, CDR1 SQVTM and CDR2 ANQGSEA. The length of the CDR3 is 12 residues. The CDR3 here is CSVEEGNTEAFF. CDR3 nucleotide sequence: TGCAGCGTTGAGGAGGGGAACACTGAAGCTTTCTTT.

This clonotype came up a few times. The rearrangement joins TRBV7-3 to TRBJ2-3, with 8 bases fitting TRBD2. The CDR3 is 15 residues long. The germline gives CDR1 SGHTA, CDR2 FQGTGA. V gave up 3 bases and J gave up 4 bases; unmatched junction bases: 6. In nucleotides, the CDR3 is TGTGCCAGCAGCTTGAGCGGGGGCGCCCCAGATACGCAGTATTTT. Translated, it gives CASSLSGGAPDTQYF.

This clonotype was seen repeatedly, ten times or more. V is TRBV10-3 and J is TRBJ2-2; D is uncertain. The CDR3 is 13 amino acids. V lost 3 bases to trimming and J lost 6 bases, with 8 bases between them. CDR1 ENHRY and CDR2 SYGVKD come from the germline V gene. The CDR3 DNA follows: TGTGCCATCAGTGAACGGGCGTCCGGGGAGCTGTTTTTT. It translates to CAISERASGELFF.

The chain joins TRBV7-3 to TRBJ2-3; no clear D. Trimming shortened V by 4 bases and J by 0 bases, and 8 bases separated the two germline ends. Germline V CDR1 and CDR2: SGHTA, FQGTGA. CDR3 length: 14 residues. CDR3 residues: CASSSTSSTDTQYF. The DNA for the CDR3 is TGTGCCAGCAGCTCAACCTCCAGCACAGATACGCAGTATTTT.

This chain joins TRBV15 and TRBJ1-4; D uncertain. Trimming pared 1 base from V and 7 bases from J, leaving 10 bases between. Germline-derived CDR1 and CDR2 are LNHNV and YYDKDF (reference sequence). This CDR3 contains 14 residues. CDR3 amino acids: CATSRGGGIEKLFF. The CDR3 DNA reads TGTGCCACCAGCAGAGGAGGAGGGATTGAAAAACTGTTTTTT.

This chain joins TRBV27 and TRBJ1-5; no reliable D call. V gave up 4 bases and J gave up 3 bases, with 7 bases separating them. The CDR3 is made up of 13 amino acids. The germline V gene has CDR1 MNHEY and CDR2 SMNVEV (reference sequence). CDR3 region: CASSYRLNQPQHF. The CDR3 region has the DNA TGTGCCAGCAGTTATAGACTCAATCAGCCCCAGCATTTT.

This clonotype was seen only a few times. V is TRBV20-1 and J is TRBJ1-5; no reliable D call. Germline loops: CDR1 DFQATT, CDR2 SNEGSKA (reference sequence). The V end was cut by 6 bases, the J end by 6 bases, with 12 bases between. This CDR3 has 12 amino acids. The CDR3 is CSASTWGQPQHF. The CDR3 DNA sequence: TGCAGTGCCTCGACCTGGGGTCAGCCCCAGCATTTT.